One and the same sample provided the 18 T cell receptor beta chains below, sequenced in a study of T cell changes during pregnancy in multiple sclerosis. Data came from immunoSEQ multiplex PCR; TCRdb stores just in-frame clones and leaves some out. This sample has some 100,000 clones, with roughly 92% found just once. The sequencing here drew on peripheral blood, taken in the second trimester of pregnancy. These receptor sequences come from a female donor with multiple sclerosis, enrolled in a pregnancy study.

This chain joins TRBV19 and TRBJ2-4; D is possibly TRBD2 (5 bases). Per germline, CDR1 LNHDA and CDR2 SQIVND (reference sequence). Trimming removed 7 bases at V and 8 bases at J, with 12 bases between. This CDR3 region has 12 residues. The CDR3 sequence is CASTGMEDIQYF. CDR3 sequence (DNA): TGTGCCAGTACCGGAATGGAGGACATTCAGTACTTC.

This clone has a handful of counts. Here the CDR3 reads CASSQDYQGRAEAFF. The CDR3, as DNA: TGTGCCAGCAGCCAAGATTATCAGGGTCGGGCTGAAGCTTTCTTT. This chain uses TRBV14 with TRBJ1-1, with D perhaps TRBD1 (5 bases). V lost 0 bases and J 6 bases, leaving 14 bases between the germline ends. Germline CDR1 is SGHDN and CDR2 is FVKESK. The CDR3 runs to 15 residues.

This clone was observed once. This rearrangement joins TRBV7-2 to TRBJ2-2, with 9 bases matching TRBD2. With 3 bases clipped from V and 4 bases from J, the junction kept 6 bases outside the gene matches. The V gene's germline CDR1 is SGHTA and CDR2 FQGNSA. CDR3 length: 16 amino acids. The CDR3 bases are TGTGCCAGCAGCTTTTTCCTAGCGGGGAGCACCGGGGAGCTGTTTTTT. Translated, it gives CASSFFLAGSTGELFF.

The rearrangement joins TRBV27 to TRBJ2-1; D may be TRBD1 (6 bases). CDR1 is MNHEY and CDR2 is SMNVEV in the germline V gene (reference sequence). The CDR3 runs to 11 residues. V lost 3 bases and J 10 bases, leaving 7 bases between the germline ends. The CDR3 protein is CASSLGQEQFF. The CDR3 DNA sequence: TGTGCCAGCAGTTTGGGACAAGAGCAGTTCTTC.

This sequence joins TRBV19 and TRBJ1-5; TRBD1 is a possible D gene (5 bases). Deletions cut 5 bases from V and 7 bases from J, with 12 bases between. There are 13 residues in the CDR3. Per germline, CDR1 LNHDA and CDR2 SQIVND (reference sequence). CDR3: CASSDGGRQPQHF. CDR3 bases: TGTGCCAGTAGTGATGGGGGGAGGCAGCCCCAGCATTTT. Together with reference TRBV19 and TRBJ1-5, the CDR3 gives the full variable domain: DGGITQSPKYLFRKEGQNVTLSCEQNLNHDAMYWYRQDPGQGLRLIYYSQIVNDFQKGDIAEGYSVSREKKESFPLTVTSAQKNPTAFYLCASSDGGRQPQHFGDGTRLSIL.

There are a few counts of this clone. The rearrangement links TRBV6-1 to TRBJ2-1; D is possibly TRBD1 (6 bases). The CDR3 runs to 15 residues. Trimming removed 6 bases from V and 0 bases from J, with 12 bases in between. The V gene's germline CDR1 is MNHNS and CDR2 SASEGT. The CDR3 DNA follows: TGTGCCAGCAGGGGGGCTACGAGCTCCTACAATGAGCAGTTCTTC. It encodes CASRGATSSYNEQFF.

The chain is built from TRBV11-1 and TRBJ2-3; the D gene is possibly TRBD1 (6 bases). The V gene lost 5 bases and the J gene lost 2 bases, with 17 bases spanning the gap. CDR1 is SGHAT, CDR2 FQDESV, per germline (reference sequence). CDR3 length: 16 residues. The CDR3 DNA follows: TGTGCCAGCAGCGCAGGCCGGGACACCCACACAGATACGCAGTATTTT. It specifies CASSAGRDTHTDTQYF.

The gene calls are TRBV30 and TRBJ1-1, with D tentatively TRBD1 (6 bases). Trimming removed 0 bases from V and 5 bases from J, with 16 bases in between. CDR3 length: 15 amino acids. Germline V gene data show CDR1 as GTSNPN and CDR2 as SVGIG (reference sequence). DNA for the CDR3: TGTGCCTGGAGTGTATTCTCGGGGGGGCGGACTGAAGCTTTCTTT. Residues: CAWSVFSGGRTEAFF. Full variable domain (rest looked up from reference TRBV30 and TRBJ1-1): SQTIHQWPATLVQPVGSPLSLECTVEGTSNPNLYWYRQAAGRGLQLLFYSVGIGQISSEVPQNLSASRPQDRQFILSSKKLLLSDSGFYLCAWSVFSGGRTEAFFGQGTRLTVV.

The CDR3 sequence is CASSRRLAGDTDTQYF. The CDR3 region has the DNA TGTGCCAGCAGCCGCAGACTAGCGGGAGATACAGATACGCAGTATTTT. The V call is TRBV14, the J call TRBJ2-3; the match to TRBD2 covers 12 bases. With 4 bases clipped from V and 3 bases from J, the junction kept 5 bases outside the gene matches. The germline V gene encodes CDR1 SGHDN and CDR2 FVKESK. The CDR3 is 16 residues long.

This clone was detected only a few times. The chain uses TRBV6-1 and TRBJ2-1; possibly TRBD1 for D (5 bases). This CDR3 region has 13 residues. Germline CDR1 and CDR2: MNHNS and SASEGT. With 6 bases removed from V and 13 bases from J, the gap between germline ends came to 19 bases. The CDR3 nucleotides read TGTGCCAGCAGGGGGCTCTTGGACCTACCCCAGTTCTTC. Translation gives CASRGLLDLPQFF.

The rearrangement uses TRBV28 and TRBJ2-7, with TRBD1 matching over 7 bases. CDR1 and CDR2 from the germline V gene are MDHEN and SYDVKM. Trimming at V came to 6 bases and at J to 2 bases, leaving 4 bases not matched to a gene. The CDR3 is made up of 13 amino acids. The CDR3 nucleotides read TGTGCCAGCAGAGGGACAGCGGCCTACGAGCAGTACTTC. Residues: CASRGTAAYEQYF.

V gene TRBV28 combines with J gene TRBJ1-2, with D possibly matching TRBD1 (5 bases). V shed 5 bases and J shed 2 bases, with 15 bases lying between them. Germline V gives CDR1 MDHEN, CDR2 SYDVKM. The CDR3 loop spans 15 amino acids. The CDR3 DNA sequence: TGTGCCAGCAGTCCGGAAGACAGACCCAACTATGGCTACACCTTC. It translates to CASSPEDRPNYGYTF.

The chain carries TRBV30 and TRBJ2-3; 13 bases are shared with TRBD2. Germline-derived CDR1 and CDR2 are GTSNPN and SVGIG (reference sequence). CDR3 length: 14 residues. V gave up 5 bases and J gave up 8 bases; unmatched junction bases: 7. CDR3 loop: CAWGAGLAGSTQYF. DNA for the CDR3: TGTGCCTGGGGAGCGGGACTAGCGGGGAGTACGCAGTATTTT.

CDR3 region: CASSLVRTGEEKLFF. CDR3 coding DNA: TGTGCCAGCAGCTTAGTTAGGACAGGGGAAGAAAAACTGTTTTTT. The chain employs TRBV7-9 and TRBJ1-4; 9 bases align to TRBD1. Germline loops: CDR1 SEHNR, CDR2 FQNEAQ (reference sequence). The CDR3 loop spans 15 amino acids. V was clipped by 1 base and J by 8 bases; unmatched bases: 5.

The chain employs TRBV9 and TRBJ1-1; D is undetermined. CDR3 size: 11 residues. The V gene's germline CDR1 is SGDLS and CDR2 YYNGEE. V was clipped by 4 bases and J by 6 bases, with 7 bases between them. CDR3 coding DNA: TGTGCCAGCAGCCCCCAGGCTGAAGCTTTCTTT. Its translation is CASSPQAEAFF.

The chain is built from TRBV11-2 and TRBJ2-7; D is possibly TRBD2 (6 bases). CDR1 SGHAT and CDR2 FQNNGV come from the germline V gene. Deletions cut 5 bases from V and 9 bases from J, with 23 bases between. There are 15 residues in the CDR3. The CDR3 DNA reads TGTGCCAGCAGCCAACGGGGCGGGGACCCCAGAGGGCAGTACTTC. It specifies CASSQRGGDPRGQYF.

The chain carries TRBV6-1 and TRBJ1-1; D not resolved. Germline loops: CDR1 MNHNS, CDR2 SASEGT. V lost 2 bases and J 0 bases, leaving 10 bases between the germline ends. The CDR3 has 15 amino acids. The CDR3 is CASSELWRVNTEAFF. CDR3 DNA: TGTGCCAGCAGTGAACTCTGGAGGGTGAACACTGAAGCTTTCTTT.

This clone came up once. This rearrangement joins TRBV30 to TRBJ2-7, with D hard to call. The germline CDR1 and CDR2 sequences are GTSNPN and SVGIG (reference sequence). This CDR3 is 11 amino acids long. The germline V and J ends were trimmed by 3 bases and 7 bases, with 10 bases remaining between them. CDR3 region: CAWSSLREQYF. DNA of the CDR3: TGTGCCTGGAGCTCCCTGAGGGAGCAGTACTTC.